The 13 T cell receptor beta chains in this list originate from one sample, sequenced in a study of blood T cells in healthy people across ages. The use of a sample-barcoded 5' primer and a J-beta primer mix characterized a second PCR of roughly 6 to 11 cycles. TCRdb processed the 5' RACE reads anew with MiXCR; each CDR3 protein has one entry. This table holds hundreds of thousands of distinct CDR3 sequences, over 45% found once. The sequenced material came from blood. The receptor set was obtained from a man aged 25-45 years in good health.

The rearrangement joins TRBV7-2 to TRBJ2-7; D not resolved. V lost 1 base to trimming and J lost 12 bases, with 13 bases between them. CDR1 SGHTA and CDR2 FQGNSA come from the germline V gene. This CDR3 comprises 12 residues. CDR3 residues: CASSLDVSSLYF. The DNA of the CDR3 is TGTGCCAGCAGCTTAGATGTTAGCTCCCTGTACTTC.

In this sample, this clonotype turned up once. The chain couples TRBV29-1 to TRBJ1-1, with a tentative D call TRBD1 (5 bases). The CDR3 contains 14 residues. V lost 0 bases and J 0 bases, leaving 8 bases between the germline ends. Germline V gene data show CDR1 as SQVTM and CDR2 as ANQGSEA. The chain's CDR3 is CSVEDRVVNTEAFF. The CDR3 DNA reads TGCAGCGTTGAAGACAGGGTGGTGAACACTGAAGCTTTCTTT. Looking up the rest from reference TRBV29-1 and TRBJ1-1 gives the full variable domain: SAVISQKPSRDICQRGTSLTIQCQVDSQVTMMFWYRQQPGQSLTLIATANQGSEATYESGFVIDKFPISRPNLTFSTLTVSNMSPEDSSIYLCSVEDRVVNTEAFFGQGTRLTVV.

The genes are TRBV27 and TRBJ2-5, with D possibly TRBD1 on 5 matching bases. The CDR3 is made up of 14 amino acids. The V gene lost 3 bases and the J gene lost 1 base, with 9 bases spanning the gap. Germline CDR1 and CDR2: MNHEY and SMNVEV (reference sequence). CDR3 amino acids: CASSFRALQETQYF. In DNA form, the CDR3 reads TGTGCCAGCAGTTTCAGGGCTCTCCAAGAGACCCAGTACTTC.

The V call is TRBV20-1, the J call TRBJ2-3; 14 bases agree with TRBD2. The CDR3 totals 15 residues. J gave up 6 bases and V 3 bases, and 5 bases lay outside the gene matches. Germline CDR1 DFQATT, CDR2 SNEGSKA (reference sequence). CDR3 in amino acids: CSARTSGGGGDTQYF. CDR3 nucleotide sequence: TGCAGTGCTAGGACTAGCGGGGGGGGAGGGGATACGCAGTATTTT.

With respect to this clonotype: At one end, the junction sequence differs from germline, possibly due to a read error. The CDR3 DNA reads TGCGTCAGCAGCCAAGGGACAGGGGTCTCCGAGCAGTACTTC. Translating gives CVSSQGTGVSEQYF. This sequence joins TRBV4-3 and TRBJ2-7; TRBD1 matches 10 bases. The CDR3 covers 14 residues. Germline-derived CDR1 and CDR2 are LGHNA and YSLEER.

The chain is built from TRBV24-1 and TRBJ2-6; D unresolved. Germline V gene sequence: CDR1 KGHDR, CDR2 SFDVKD. V gave up 5 bases and J gave up 0 bases, with 13 bases separating them. The CDR3 sequence is 17 residues long. CDR3 region: CATSGRTGSSGANVLTF. The CDR3 DNA sequence: TGTGCCACCAGTGGCCGAACTGGAAGCTCTGGGGCCAACGTCCTGACTTTC.

The rearrangement uses TRBV3-1 and TRBJ2-7, with 8 bases aligning to TRBD1. CDR3 size: 16 residues. The V segment lost 0 bases and the J segment 5 bases; nucleotides outside the gene matches: 9. CDR1 LGHDT and CDR2 YNNKEL come from the germline V gene (reference sequence). The CDR3 region has the DNA TGTGCCAGCAGCCAAGAGGTCAGGACAGGGACGAACGAGCAGTACTTC. Translating gives CASSQEVRTGTNEQYF.

This clonotype was recorded at least ten times. The chain combines TRBV15 with TRBJ2-1; either TRBD1 or TRBD2 may fit D (6 bases each). The germline V gene has CDR1 LNHNV and CDR2 YYDKDF (reference sequence). V lost 0 bases, J lost 8 bases, and 20 bases lay in between. CDR3 length equals 17 residues. CDR3 sequence (DNA): TGTGCCACCAGCAGAGATATGGGGGGCCTAGCGTCCGATGAGCAGTTCTTC. This sequence encodes CATSRDMGGLASDEQFF. Supplemented by reference TRBV15 and TRBJ2-1, the full variable domain reads DAMVIQNPRYQVTQFGKPVTLSCSQTLNHNVMYWYQQKSSQAPKLLFHYYDKDFNNEADTPDNFQSRRPNTSFCFLDIRSPGLGDTAMYLCATSRDMGGLASDEQFFGPGTRLTVL.

The chain combines TRBV4-3 with TRBJ2-1; 7 nucleotides align to TRBD1. The ends lost 2 bases at V and 9 bases at J; junction bases unmatched: 4. CDR1 is LGHNA and CDR2 is YSLEER in the germline V gene. This CDR3 spans 13 amino acids. The CDR3 sequence is CASSQSGDSEQFF. CDR3 DNA: TGCGCCAGCAGCCAATCAGGGGACAGTGAGCAGTTCTTC.

This clonotype has only one observation. Being one base from a much bigger clone, this may be a read error. The V call is TRBV12-3 or TRBV12-4, the J call TRBJ2-7; the D is unclear. Trimming took off 7 bases at V and 9 bases at J, with 16 bases between the two ends. The CDR3 has 12 residues. The CDR3 DNA is TGTGCCAGCATTTTTGATAATACGAGGCAGTACTTC. Its translation is CASIFDNTRQYF.

V gene TRBV13 combines with J gene TRBJ1-1, with TRBD1 matching 11 bases. The V segment lost 4 bases and the J segment 4 bases; nucleotides outside the gene matches: 14. Germline V gene data show CDR1 as PRHDT and CDR2 as FYEKMQ (reference sequence). The CDR3 extends over 18 amino acids. The CDR3 bases are TGTGCCAGCAGCTCTCGCGTGGACAGGGGGCTTCGAGGCACTGAAGCTTTCTTT. Residues: CASSSRVDRGLRGTEAFF.

The chain carries TRBV7-7 and TRBJ2-1; 7 positions match TRBD1. The germline gives CDR1 SSHAT, CDR2 FNYEAQ (reference sequence). This CDR3 is 16 amino acids long. The V and J ends lost 5 bases and 1 base, in that order; junction bases with no gene match: 8. The CDR3 region is CASSQGQDVSYNEQFF. In DNA, the CDR3 is TGTGCCAGCAGCCAAGGACAGGACGTATCCTACAATGAGCAGTTCTTC.

The chain uses TRBV4-2 and TRBJ2-3; tentatively, D is TRBD1 or TRBD2 (5 bases each). Germline loops: CDR1 LGHNA, CDR2 YNFKEQ. The CDR3 consists of 17 residues. The V and J ends lost 1 base and 6 bases respectively, with 20 bases between them. The CDR3 here is CASSQGGPARPRDTQYF. The DNA for the CDR3 is TGTGCCAGCAGCCAAGGGGGACCCGCCAGGCCCAGGGATACGCAGTATTTT.